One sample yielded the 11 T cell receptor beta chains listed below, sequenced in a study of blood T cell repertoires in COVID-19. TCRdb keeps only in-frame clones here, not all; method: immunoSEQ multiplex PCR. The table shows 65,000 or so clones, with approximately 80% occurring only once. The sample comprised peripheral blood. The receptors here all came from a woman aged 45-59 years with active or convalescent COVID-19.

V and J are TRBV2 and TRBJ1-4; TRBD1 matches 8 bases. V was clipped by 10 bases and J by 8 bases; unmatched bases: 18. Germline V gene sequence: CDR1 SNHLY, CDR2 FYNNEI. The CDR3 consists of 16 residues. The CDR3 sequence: CATSRDRRSQGEKLFF. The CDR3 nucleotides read TGTGCCACCTCAAGGGACAGGCGCTCTCAGGGGGAAAAACTGTTTTTT.

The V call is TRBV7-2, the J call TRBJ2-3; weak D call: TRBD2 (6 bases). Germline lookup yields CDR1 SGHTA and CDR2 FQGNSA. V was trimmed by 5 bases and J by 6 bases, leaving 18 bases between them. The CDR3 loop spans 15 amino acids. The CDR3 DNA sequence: TGTGCCAGCAGCCCGGGAGCCCTCCCGTGGGATACGCAGTATTTT. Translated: CASSPGALPWDTQYF.

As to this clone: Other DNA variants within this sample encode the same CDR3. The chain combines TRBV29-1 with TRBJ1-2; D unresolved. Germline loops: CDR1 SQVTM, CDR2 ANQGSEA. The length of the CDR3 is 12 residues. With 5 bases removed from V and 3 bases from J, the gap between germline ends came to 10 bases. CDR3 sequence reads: CSVRGLDYGYTF. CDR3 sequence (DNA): TGCAGCGTTCGAGGGCTGGACTATGGCTACACCTTC.

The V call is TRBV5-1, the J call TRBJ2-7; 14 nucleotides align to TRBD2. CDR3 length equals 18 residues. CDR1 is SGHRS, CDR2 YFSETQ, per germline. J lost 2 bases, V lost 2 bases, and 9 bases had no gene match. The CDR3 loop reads CASSLSTSGREYTYEQYF. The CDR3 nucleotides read TGCGCCAGCAGCTTATCGACTAGCGGGAGGGAATATACCTACGAGCAGTACTTC. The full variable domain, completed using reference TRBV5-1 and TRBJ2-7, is KAGVTQTPRYLIKTRGQQVTLSCSPISGHRSVSWYQQTPGQGLQFLFEYFSETQRNKGNFPGRFSGRQFSNSRSEMNVSTLELGDSALYLCASSLSTSGREYTYEQYFGPGTRLTVT.

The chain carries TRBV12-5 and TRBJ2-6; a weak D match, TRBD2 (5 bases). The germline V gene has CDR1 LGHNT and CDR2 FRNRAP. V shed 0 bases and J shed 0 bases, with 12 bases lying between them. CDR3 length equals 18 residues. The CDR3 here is CASGLVWEKSSGANVLTF. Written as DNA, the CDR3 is TGTGCTAGTGGTTTGGTCTGGGAGAAGAGCTCTGGGGCCAACGTCCTGACTTTC.

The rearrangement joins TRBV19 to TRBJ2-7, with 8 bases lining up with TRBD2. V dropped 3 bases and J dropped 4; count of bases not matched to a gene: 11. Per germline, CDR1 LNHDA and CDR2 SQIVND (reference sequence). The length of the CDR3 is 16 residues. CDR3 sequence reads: CASSIRLIAGRYEQYF. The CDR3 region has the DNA TGTGCCAGTAGTATTAGGTTAATAGCGGGACGATACGAGCAGTACTTC.

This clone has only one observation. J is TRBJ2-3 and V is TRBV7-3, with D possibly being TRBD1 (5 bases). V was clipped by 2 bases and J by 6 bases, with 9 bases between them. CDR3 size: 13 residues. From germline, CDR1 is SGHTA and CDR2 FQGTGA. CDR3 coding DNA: TGTGCCAGCAGCTTACAGGGTGGGGATACGCAGTATTTT. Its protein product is CASSLQGGDTQYF.

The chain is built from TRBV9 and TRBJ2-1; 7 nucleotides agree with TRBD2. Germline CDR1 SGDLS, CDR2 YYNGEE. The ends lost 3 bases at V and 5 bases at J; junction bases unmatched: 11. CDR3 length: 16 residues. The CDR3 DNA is TGTGCCAGCAGCGGCCGCTTGCGCGGGGGTAACAATGAGCAGTTCTTC. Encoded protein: CASSGRLRGGNNEQFF.

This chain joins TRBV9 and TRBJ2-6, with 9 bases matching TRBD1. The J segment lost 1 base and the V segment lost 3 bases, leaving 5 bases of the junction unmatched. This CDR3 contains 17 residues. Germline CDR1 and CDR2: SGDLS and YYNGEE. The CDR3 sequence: CASSASGTGSGANVLTF. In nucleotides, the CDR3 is TGTGCCAGCAGCGCCTCCGGGACAGGGTCTGGGGCCAACGTCCTGACTTTC.

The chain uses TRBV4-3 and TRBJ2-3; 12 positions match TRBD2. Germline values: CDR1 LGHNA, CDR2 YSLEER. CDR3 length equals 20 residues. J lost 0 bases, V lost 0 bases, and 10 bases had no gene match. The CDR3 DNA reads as TGCGCCAGCAGCCAAGATCTGAAAACTAGCGGGAGGACTAGCACAGATACGCAGTATTTT. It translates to CASSQDLKTSGRTSTDTQYF.

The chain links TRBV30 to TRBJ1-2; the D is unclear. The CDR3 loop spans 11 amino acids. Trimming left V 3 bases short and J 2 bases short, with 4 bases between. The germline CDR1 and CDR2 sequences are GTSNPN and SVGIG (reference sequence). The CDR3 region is CAWSENYGYTF. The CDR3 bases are TGTGCCTGGAGCGAGAACTATGGCTACACCTTC.